This T cell receptor (beta chain) was identified in a study of shared clonotypes between healthy human individuals. V trimming: 5 bases; J trimming: 6 bases; junction bases outside the gene matches: 14. Looked up from germline, CDR1 is MDHEN and CDR2 is SYDVKM. CDR3 size: 16 residues. Sequencing was performed with immunoSEQ multiplex PCR; in TCRdb, only in-frame clones are kept and a portion is missing. The table lists roughly 76,000 clones, about 64% of them singletons. The table lists this clone with a few counts. Sample: memory CD8+ T cells sorted from blood. Subset in this sample: CD45RO+ cells pooled with CCR7-negative TemRA cells. This sequence joins TRBV28 and TRBJ2-7, with TRBD2 matching over 9 bases. The clonotype originates from a man younger than 45 in good health. The CDR3 sequence: CASSSPRVAGVREQYF. The CDR3 bases are TGTGCCAGCAGTAGCCCTCGGGTAGCGGGAGTCCGCGAGCAGTACTTC.